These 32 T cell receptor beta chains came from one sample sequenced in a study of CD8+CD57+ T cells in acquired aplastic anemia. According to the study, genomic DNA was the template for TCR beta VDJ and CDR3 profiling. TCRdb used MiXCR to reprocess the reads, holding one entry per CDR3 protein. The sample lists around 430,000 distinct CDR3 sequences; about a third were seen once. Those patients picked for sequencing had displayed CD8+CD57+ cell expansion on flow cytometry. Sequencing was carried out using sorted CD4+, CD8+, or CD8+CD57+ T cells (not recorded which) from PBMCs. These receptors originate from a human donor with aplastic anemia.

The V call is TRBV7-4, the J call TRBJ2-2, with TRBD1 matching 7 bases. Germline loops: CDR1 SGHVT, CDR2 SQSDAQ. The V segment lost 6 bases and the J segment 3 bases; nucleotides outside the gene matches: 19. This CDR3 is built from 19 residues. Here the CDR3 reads CASSRLRGQTTEDTGELFF. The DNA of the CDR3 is TGTGCCAGCAGTCGACTCAGGGGACAGACAACCGAGGACACCGGGGAGCTGTTTTTT.

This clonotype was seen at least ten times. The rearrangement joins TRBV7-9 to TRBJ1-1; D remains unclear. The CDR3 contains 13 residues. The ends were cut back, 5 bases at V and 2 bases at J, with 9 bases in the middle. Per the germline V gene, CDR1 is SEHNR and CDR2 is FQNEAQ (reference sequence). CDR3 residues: CASSDPTNTEAFF. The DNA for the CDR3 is TGTGCCAGCAGCGACCCGACAAACACTGAAGCTTTCTTT.

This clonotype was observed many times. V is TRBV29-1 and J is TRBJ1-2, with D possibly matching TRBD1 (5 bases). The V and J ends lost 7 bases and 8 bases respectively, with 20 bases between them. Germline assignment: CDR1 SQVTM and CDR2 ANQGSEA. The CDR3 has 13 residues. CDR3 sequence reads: CSGGDSYNQGYTF. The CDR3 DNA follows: TGCAGCGGGGGCGACAGCTACAATCAGGGCTACACCTTC. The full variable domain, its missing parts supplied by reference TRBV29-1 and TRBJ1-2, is SAVISQKPSRDICQRGTSLTIQCQVDSQVTMMFWYRQQPGQSLTLIATANQGSEATYESGFVIDKFPISRPNLTFSTLTVSNMSPEDSSIYLCSGGDSYNQGYTFGSGTRLTVV.

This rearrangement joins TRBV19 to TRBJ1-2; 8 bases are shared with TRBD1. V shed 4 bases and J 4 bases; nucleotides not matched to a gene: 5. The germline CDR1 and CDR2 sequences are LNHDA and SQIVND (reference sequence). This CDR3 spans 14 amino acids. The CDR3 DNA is TGTGCCAGTAGTACTACTGGGACAGGCTATGGCTACACCTTC. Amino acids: CASSTTGTGYGYTF.

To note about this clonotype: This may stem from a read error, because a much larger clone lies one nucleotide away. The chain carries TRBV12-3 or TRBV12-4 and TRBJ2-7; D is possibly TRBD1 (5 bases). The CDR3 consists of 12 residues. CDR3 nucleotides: TGTGCCAGCAGGCGGCAGGGCTACGACCAGTACTTC. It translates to CASRRQGYDQYF.

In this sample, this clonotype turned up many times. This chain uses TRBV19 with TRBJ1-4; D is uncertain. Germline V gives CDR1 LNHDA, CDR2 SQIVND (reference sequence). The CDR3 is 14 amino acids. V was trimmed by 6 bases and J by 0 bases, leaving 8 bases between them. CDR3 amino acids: CASSNAATNEKLFF. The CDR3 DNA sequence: TGTGCCAGTAGCAACGCCGCAACTAATGAAAAACTGTTTTTT.

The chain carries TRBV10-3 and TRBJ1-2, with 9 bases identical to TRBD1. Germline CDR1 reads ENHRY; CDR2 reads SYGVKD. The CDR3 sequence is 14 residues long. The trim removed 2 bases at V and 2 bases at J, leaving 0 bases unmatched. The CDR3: CAISEGQGNYGYTF. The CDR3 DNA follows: TGTGCCATCAGTGAGGGACAGGGGAACTATGGCTACACCTTC.

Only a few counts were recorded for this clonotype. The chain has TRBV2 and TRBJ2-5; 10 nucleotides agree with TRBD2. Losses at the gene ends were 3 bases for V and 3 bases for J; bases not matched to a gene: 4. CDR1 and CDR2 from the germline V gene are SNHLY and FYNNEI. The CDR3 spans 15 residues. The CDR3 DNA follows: TGTGCCAGCAGTGATCAAGGACTAGCGGAAGAGACCCAGTACTTC. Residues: CASSDQGLAEETQYF.

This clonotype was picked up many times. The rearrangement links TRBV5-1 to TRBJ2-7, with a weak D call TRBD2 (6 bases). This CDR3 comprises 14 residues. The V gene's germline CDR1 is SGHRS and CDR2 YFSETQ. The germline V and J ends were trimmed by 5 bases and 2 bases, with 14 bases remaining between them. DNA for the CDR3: TGCGCCAGCAGTCGGAGTAGCGGCCCCTACGAGCAGTACTTC. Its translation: CASSRSSGPYEQYF.

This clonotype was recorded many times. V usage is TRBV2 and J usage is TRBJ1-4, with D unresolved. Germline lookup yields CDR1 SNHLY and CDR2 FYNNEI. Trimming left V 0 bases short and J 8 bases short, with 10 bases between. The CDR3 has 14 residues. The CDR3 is CASSEALSGEKLFF. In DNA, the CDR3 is TGTGCCAGCAGTGAAGCGCTTTCGGGGGAAAAACTGTTTTTT.

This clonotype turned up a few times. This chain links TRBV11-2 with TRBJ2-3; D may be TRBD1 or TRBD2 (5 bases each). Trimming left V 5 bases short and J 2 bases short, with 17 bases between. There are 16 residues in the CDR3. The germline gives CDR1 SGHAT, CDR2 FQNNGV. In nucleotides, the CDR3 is TGTGCCAGCAGCCCTGGCTGGGACGGGGCCACAGATACGCAGTATTTT. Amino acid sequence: CASSPGWDGATDTQYF. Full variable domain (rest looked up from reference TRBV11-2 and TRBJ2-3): EAGVAQSPRYKIIEKRQSVAFWCNPISGHATLYWYQQILGQGPKLLIQFQNNGVVDDSQLPKDRFSAERLKGVDSTLKIQPAKLEDSAVYLCASSPGWDGATDTQYFGPGTRLTVL.

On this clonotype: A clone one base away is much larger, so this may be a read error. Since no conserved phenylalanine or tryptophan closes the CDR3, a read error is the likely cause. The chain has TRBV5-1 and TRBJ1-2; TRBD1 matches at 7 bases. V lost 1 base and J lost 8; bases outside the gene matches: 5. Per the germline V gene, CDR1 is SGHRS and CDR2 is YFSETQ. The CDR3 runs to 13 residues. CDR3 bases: TGCGCCAGCAGCTTGAACAGGGGCGAAGGCTACACCCTC. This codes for CASSLNRGEGYTL.

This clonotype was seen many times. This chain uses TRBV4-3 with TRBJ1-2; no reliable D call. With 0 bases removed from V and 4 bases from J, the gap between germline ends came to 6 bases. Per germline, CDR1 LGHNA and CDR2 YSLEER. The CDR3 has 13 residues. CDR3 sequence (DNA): TGCGCCAGCAGCCAAGATGGCCTCTATGGCTACACCTTC. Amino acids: CASSQDGLYGYTF.

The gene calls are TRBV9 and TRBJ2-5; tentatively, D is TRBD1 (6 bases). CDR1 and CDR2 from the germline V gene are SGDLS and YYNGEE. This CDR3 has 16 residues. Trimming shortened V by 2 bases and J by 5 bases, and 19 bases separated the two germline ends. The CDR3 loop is CASSVPDSKVDETQYF. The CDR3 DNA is TGTGCCAGCAGCGTTCCGGACAGTAAAGTCGACGAGACCCAGTACTTC.

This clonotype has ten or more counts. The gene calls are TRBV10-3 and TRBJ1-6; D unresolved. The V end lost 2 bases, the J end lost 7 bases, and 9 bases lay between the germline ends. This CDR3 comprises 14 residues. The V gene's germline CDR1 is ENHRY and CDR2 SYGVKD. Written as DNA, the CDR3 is TGTGCCATCAGTGAGGGGCTCCCAAATTCACCCCTCCACTTT. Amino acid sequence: CAISEGLPNSPLHF.

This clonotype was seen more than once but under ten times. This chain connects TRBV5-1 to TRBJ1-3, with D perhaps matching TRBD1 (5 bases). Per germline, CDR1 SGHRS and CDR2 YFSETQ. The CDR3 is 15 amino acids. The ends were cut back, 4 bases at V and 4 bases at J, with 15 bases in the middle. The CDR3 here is CASSGPGLGGNTIYF. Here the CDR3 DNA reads TGCGCCAGCAGCGGTCCAGGGTTAGGAGGAAACACCATATATTTT.

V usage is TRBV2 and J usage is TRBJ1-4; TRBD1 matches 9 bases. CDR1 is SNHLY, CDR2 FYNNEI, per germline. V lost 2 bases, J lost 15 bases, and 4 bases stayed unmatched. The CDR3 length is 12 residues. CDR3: CASSEQGQGLFF. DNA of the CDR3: TGTGCCAGCAGTGAACAAGGACAGGGGTTGTTTTTT. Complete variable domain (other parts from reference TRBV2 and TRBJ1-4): EPEVTQTPSHQVTQMGQEVILRCVPISNHLYFYWYRQILGQKVEFLVSFYNNEISEKSEIFDDQFSVERPDGSNFTLKIRSTKLEDSAMYFCASSEQGQGLFFGSGTQLSVL.

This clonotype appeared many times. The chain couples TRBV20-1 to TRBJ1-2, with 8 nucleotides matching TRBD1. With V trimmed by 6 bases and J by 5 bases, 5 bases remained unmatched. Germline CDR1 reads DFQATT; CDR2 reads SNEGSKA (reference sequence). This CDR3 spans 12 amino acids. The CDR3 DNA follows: TGCAGTGCGGCAGGGGGCCAATATGGCTACACCTTC. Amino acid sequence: CSAAGGQYGYTF.

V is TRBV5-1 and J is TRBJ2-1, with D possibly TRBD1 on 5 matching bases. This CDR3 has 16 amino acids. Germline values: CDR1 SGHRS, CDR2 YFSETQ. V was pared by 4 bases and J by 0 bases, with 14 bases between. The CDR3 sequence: CASSVRQPSSYNEQFF. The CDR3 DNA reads TGCGCCAGCAGCGTTCGACAGCCGAGCTCCTACAATGAGCAGTTCTTC. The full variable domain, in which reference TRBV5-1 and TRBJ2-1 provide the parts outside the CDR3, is KAGVTQTPRYLIKTRGQQVTLSCSPISGHRSVSWYQQTPGQGLQFLFEYFSETQRNKGNFPGRFSGRQFSNSRSEMNVSTLELGDSALYLCASSVRQPSSYNEQFFGPGTRLTVL.

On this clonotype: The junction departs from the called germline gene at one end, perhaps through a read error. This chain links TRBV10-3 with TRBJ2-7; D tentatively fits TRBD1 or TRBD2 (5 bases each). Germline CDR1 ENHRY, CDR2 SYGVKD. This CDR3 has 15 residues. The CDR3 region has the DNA TGTGCCAGCAGTATTTCCGCCGGGGCGTCATACGAGCAGTACTTC. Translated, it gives CASSISAGASYEQYF.

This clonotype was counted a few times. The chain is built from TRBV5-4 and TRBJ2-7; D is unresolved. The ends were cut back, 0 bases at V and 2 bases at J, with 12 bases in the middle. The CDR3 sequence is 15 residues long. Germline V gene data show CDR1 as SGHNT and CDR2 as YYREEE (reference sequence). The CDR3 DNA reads TGTGCCAGCAGCTTGGAGGCGCAAACCACCTACGAGCAGTACTTC. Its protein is CASSLEAQTTYEQYF.

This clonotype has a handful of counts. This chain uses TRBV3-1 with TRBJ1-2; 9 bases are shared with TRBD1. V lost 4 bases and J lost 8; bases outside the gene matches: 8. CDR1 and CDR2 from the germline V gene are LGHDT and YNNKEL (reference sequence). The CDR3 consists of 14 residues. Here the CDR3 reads CASSPDRGKWGYTF. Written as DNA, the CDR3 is TGTGCCAGCAGCCCAGACAGGGGGAAATGGGGCTACACCTTC.

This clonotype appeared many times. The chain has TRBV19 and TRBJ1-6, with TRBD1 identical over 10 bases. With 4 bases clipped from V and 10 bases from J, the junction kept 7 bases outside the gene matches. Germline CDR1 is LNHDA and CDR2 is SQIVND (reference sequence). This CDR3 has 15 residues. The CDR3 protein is CASSSEGQGNSPLHF. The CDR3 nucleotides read TGTGCCAGTAGTAGTGAGGGACAGGGGAACTCACCCCTCCACTTT. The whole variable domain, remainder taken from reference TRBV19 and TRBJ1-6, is DGGITQSPKYLFRKEGQNVTLSCEQNLNHDAMYWYRQDPGQGLRLIYYSQIVNDFQKGDIAEGYSVSREKKESFPLTVTSAQKNPTAFYLCASSSEGQGNSPLHFGNGTRLTVT.

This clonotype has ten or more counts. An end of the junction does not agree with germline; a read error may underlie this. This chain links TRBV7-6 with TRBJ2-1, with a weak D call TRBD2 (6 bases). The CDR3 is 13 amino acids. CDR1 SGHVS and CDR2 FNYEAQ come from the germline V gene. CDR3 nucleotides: TGTGCTAGCAGCTTCGGACTACAAGGGGAGCAGTTCTTC. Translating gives CASSFGLQGEQFF.

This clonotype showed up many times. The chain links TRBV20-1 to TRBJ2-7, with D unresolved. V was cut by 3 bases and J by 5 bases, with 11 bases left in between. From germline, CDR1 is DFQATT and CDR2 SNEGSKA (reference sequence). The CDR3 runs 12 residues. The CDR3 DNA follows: TGCAGTGCTAGGTTTATTAACGACGAGCAGTACTTC. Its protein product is CSARFINDEQYF.

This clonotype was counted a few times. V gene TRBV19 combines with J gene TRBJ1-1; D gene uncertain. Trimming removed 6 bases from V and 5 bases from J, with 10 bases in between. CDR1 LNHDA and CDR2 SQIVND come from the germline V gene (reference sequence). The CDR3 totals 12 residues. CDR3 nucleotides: TGTGCCAGTAGACGAGGCGGGACTGAAGCTTTCTTT. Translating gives CASRRGGTEAFF.

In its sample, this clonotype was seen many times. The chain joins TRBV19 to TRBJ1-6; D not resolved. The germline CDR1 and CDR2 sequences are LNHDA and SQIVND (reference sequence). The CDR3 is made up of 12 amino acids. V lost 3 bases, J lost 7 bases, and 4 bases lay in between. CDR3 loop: CASSIPNSPLHF. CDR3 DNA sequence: TGTGCCAGTAGTATCCCAAATTCACCCCTCCACTTT. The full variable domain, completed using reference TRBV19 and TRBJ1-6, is DGGITQSPKYLFRKEGQNVTLSCEQNLNHDAMYWYRQDPGQGLRLIYYSQIVNDFQKGDIAEGYSVSREKKESFPLTVTSAQKNPTAFYLCASSIPNSPLHFGNGTRLTVT.

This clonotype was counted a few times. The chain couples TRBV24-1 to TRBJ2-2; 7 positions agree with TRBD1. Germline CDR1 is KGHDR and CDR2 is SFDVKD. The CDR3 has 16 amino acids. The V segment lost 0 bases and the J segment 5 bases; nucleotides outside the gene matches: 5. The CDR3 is CATSDLRQGTTGELFF. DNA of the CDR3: TGTGCCACCAGTGATTTGCGACAGGGTACTACCGGGGAGCTGTTTTTT.

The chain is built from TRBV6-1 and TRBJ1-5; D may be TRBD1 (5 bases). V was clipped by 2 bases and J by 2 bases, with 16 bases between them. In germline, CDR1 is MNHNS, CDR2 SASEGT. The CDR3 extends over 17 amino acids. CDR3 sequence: CASSELGSGVGNQPQHF. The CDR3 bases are TGTGCCAGCAGTGAACTGGGTTCGGGGGTGGGCAATCAGCCCCAGCATTTT.

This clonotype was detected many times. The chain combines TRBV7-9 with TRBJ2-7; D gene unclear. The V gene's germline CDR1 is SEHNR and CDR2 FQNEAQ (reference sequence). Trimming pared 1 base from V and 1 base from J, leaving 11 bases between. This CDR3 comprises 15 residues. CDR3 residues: CASSLGMGRSYEQYF. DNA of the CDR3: TGTGCCAGCAGCTTAGGTATGGGCAGGTCCTACGAGCAGTACTTC.

The CDR3 loop reads CASSPLIPRNRADEQFF. In DNA form, the CDR3 reads TGTGCCAGTAGTCCTCTTATTCCCCGAAACAGGGCCGATGAGCAGTTCTTC. The chain uses TRBV19 and TRBJ2-1; maybe TRBD1 (6 bases). Per germline, CDR1 LNHDA and CDR2 SQIVND (reference sequence). The CDR3 extends over 17 amino acids. V was pared by 5 bases and J by 8 bases, with 25 bases between.

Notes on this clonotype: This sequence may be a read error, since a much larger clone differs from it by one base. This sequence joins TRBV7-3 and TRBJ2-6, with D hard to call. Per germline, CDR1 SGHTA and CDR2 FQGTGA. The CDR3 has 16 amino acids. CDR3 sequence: CASRLKGLSGANVLTF. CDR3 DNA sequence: TGTGCCAGCCGCTTAAAAGGGCTCTCTGGGGCCAACGTCCTGACTTTC. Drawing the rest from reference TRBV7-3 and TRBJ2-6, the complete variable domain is GAGVSQTPSNKVTEKGKYVELRCDPISGHTALYWYRQSLGQGPEFLIYFQGTGAADDSGLPNDRFFAVRPEGSVSTLKIQRTERGDSAVYLCASRLKGLSGANVLTFGAGSRLTVL.